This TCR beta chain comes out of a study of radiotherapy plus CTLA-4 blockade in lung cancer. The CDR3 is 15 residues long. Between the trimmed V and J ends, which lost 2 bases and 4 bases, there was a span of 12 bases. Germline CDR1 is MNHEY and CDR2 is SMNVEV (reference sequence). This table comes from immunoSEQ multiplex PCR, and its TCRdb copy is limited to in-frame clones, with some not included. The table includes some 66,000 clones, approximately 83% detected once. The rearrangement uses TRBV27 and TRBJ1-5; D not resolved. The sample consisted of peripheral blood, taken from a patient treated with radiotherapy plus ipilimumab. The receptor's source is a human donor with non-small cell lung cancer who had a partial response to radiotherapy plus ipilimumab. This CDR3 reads CASSLSGWQNQPQHF. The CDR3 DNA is TGTGCCAGCAGTTTAAGTGGCTGGCAGAATCAGCCCCAGCATTTT.